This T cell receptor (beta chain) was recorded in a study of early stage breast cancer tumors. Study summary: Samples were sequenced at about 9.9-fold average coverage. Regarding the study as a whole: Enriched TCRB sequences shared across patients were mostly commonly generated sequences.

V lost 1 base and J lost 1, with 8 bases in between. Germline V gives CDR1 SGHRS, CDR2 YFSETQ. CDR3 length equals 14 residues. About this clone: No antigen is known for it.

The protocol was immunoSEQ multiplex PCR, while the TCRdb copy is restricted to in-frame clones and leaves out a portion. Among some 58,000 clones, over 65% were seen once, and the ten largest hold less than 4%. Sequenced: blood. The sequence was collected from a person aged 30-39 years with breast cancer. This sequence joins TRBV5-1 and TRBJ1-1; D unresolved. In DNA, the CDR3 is TGCGCCAGCAGCTTGCTTGAGGGGAACACTGAAGCTTTCTTT. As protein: CASSLLEGNTEAFF.